The rows below give T cell receptor beta chains drawn from one sample of a study of shared clonotypes between healthy human individuals. The data were produced by immunoSEQ multiplex PCR, yet TCRdb's version contains in-frame clones alone and is incomplete. There are 2 million to 2.5 million clones in the sample; around 95% occur only once, and 0.13% lies in the top ten. The specimen was naive CD4+ T cells sorted from blood. Receptors were obtained from a man between 18 and 35 years old in good health. CDR3s include the opening cysteine and the closing phenylalanine or tryptophan. The D gene is left open where the match is weak. Where a row states a size, it is once, few, many or the class of an expanded clone; other rows omit it.

clone size: once; J gene: TRBJ2-7; V gene: TRBV5-5; D gene: NA; CDR3 DNA: TGTGCCAGCAGCCAACAATGGGGCCCCTACGAGCAGTACTTC; CDR3 protein: CASSQQWGPYEQYF
clone size: NA; J gene: TRBJ1-5; V gene: TRBV6-1; D gene: NA; CDR3 DNA: TGTGCCAGCAGTATACGACAAGGCGCGAATCAGCCCCAGCATTTT; CDR3 protein: CASSIRQGANQPQHF
clone size: NA; J gene: TRBJ2-1; V gene: TRBV10-3; D gene: TRBD2; CDR3 DNA: TGTGCCATCAGTGTTCGTTTAATAGCGGGAGGCGACAATGAGCAGTTCTTC; CDR3 protein: CAISVRLIAGGDNEQFF
clone size: NA; J gene: TRBJ2-1; V gene: TRBV5-4; D gene: TRBD1; CDR3 DNA: TGTGCCAGCAGCTTACAGGGGTATTACAATGAGCAGTTCTTC; CDR3 protein: CASSLQGYYNEQFF
clone size: NA; J gene: TRBJ2-5; V gene: TRBV2; D gene: NA; CDR3 DNA: TGTGCCAGCAGTTACAGGGTCCAAGAGACCCAGTACTTC; CDR3 protein: CASSYRVQETQYF
clone size: NA; J gene: TRBJ1-2; V gene: TRBV6-1; D gene: TRBD1; CDR3 DNA: TGTGCCAGCAGGCAGGGGGAAGCTAACTATGGCTACACCTTC; CDR3 protein: CASRQGEANYGYTF
clone size: NA; J gene: TRBJ1-3; V gene: TRBV11-1; D gene: NA; CDR3 DNA: TGTGCCAGCAGCCACACAGACTCTGGAAACACCATATATTTT; CDR3 protein: CASSHTDSGNTIYF
clone size: NA; J gene: TRBJ1-4; V gene: TRBV6-6; D gene: NA; CDR3 DNA: TGTGCCAGCACCGAGACAGGCCGTAATGAAAAACTGTTTTTT; CDR3 protein: CASTETGRNEKLFF
clone size: NA; J gene: TRBJ2-3; V gene: TRBV4-1; D gene: NA; CDR3 DNA: TGCGCCAGCAGCCAAGATGGCAGGGCAAAGTATTTT; CDR3 protein: CASSQDGRAKYF
clone size: NA; J gene: TRBJ2-6; V gene: TRBV10-3; D gene: NA; CDR3 DNA: TGTGCCATCAGTGAGTCTCTGGGAATCGGGGCCAACGTCCTGACTTTC; CDR3 protein: CAISESLGIGANVLTF
clone size: NA; J gene: TRBJ1-4; V gene: TRBV7-6; D gene: TRBD1; CDR3 DNA: TGTGCCAGCAGCCCCGACAGGGGGCTAGGTGAAAAACTGTTTTTT; CDR3 protein: CASSPDRGLGEKLFF
clone size: NA; J gene: TRBJ1-2; V gene: TRBV27; D gene: TRBD1; CDR3 DNA: TGTGCCAGCAGTGTACAGGGGAACTATGGCTACACCTTC; CDR3 protein: CASSVQGNYGYTF
clone size: NA; J gene: TRBJ2-7; V gene: TRBV5-1; D gene: TRBD1; CDR3 DNA: TGCGCCAGCAGCTTGCAGTTGACAGGGGGCTTCGACGAGCAGTACTTC; CDR3 protein: CASSLQLTGGFDEQYF
clone size: NA; J gene: TRBJ2-1; V gene: TRBV7-9; D gene: NA; CDR3 DNA: TGTGCCAGCAGCCCCACTGGCAGGGCGACTTACAATGAGCAGTTCTTC; CDR3 protein: CASSPTGRATYNEQFF
clone size: NA; J gene: TRBJ2-2; V gene: TRBV9; D gene: TRBD2; CDR3 DNA: TGTGCCAGCAGCGTAGAGCCTAGCGGCACCGGGGAGCTGTTTTTT; CDR3 protein: CASSVEPSGTGELFF
clone size: NA; J gene: TRBJ2-7; V gene: TRBV7-2; D gene: NA; CDR3 DNA: TGTGCCAGCAGCCCAATCGGGGAGCCGACGCGCTACGAGCAGTACTTC; CDR3 protein: CASSPIGEPTRYEQYF
clone size: NA; J gene: TRBJ2-7; V gene: TRBV5-1; D gene: TRBD1; CDR3 DNA: TGCGCCAGCAGCTTGCTACAGGGGTACGAGCAGTACTTC; CDR3 protein: CASSLLQGYEQYF
clone size: few; J gene: TRBJ1-5; V gene: TRBV5-1; D gene: TRBD1; CDR3 DNA: TGCGCCAGCAGCTTCGGGACAGGGGGGAGTCAGCCCCAGCATTTT; CDR3 protein: CASSFGTGGSQPQHF
clone size: NA; J gene: TRBJ2-4; V gene: TRBV11-2; D gene: NA; CDR3 DNA: TGTGCCAGCAGCTTAGATCGAACGGTAGCCAAAAACATTCAGTACTTC; CDR3 protein: CASSLDRTVAKNIQYF
clone size: NA; J gene: TRBJ2-7; V gene: TRBV29-1; D gene: TRBD2; CDR3 DNA: TGCAGCGTTGAAGAGGAGGCGGGAGGGCCGAGGGAGCAGTACTTC; CDR3 protein: CSVEEEAGGPREQYF
clone size: NA; J gene: TRBJ1-4; V gene: TRBV2; D gene: NA; CDR3 DNA: TGTGCCAGCAAGTTCGACAGAACTAATGAAAAACTGTTTTTT; CDR3 protein: CASKFDRTNEKLFF
clone size: NA; J gene: TRBJ1-2; V gene: TRBV7-2; D gene: NA; CDR3 DNA: TGTGCCAGCAGCCCCGCCCATTTCGGTGTTCGGAACTATGGCTACACCTTC; CDR3 protein: CASSPAHFGVRNYGYTF
clone size: NA; J gene: TRBJ2-7; V gene: TRBV13; D gene: NA; CDR3 DNA: TGTGCCAGCAGTCGGGACACAGAGCAGTACTTC; CDR3 protein: CASSRDTEQYF
clone size: NA; J gene: TRBJ2-2; V gene: TRBV30; D gene: NA; CDR3 DNA: TGTGCCTGGAAAGGCGGTCGGGGGACCGGGGAGCTGTTTTTT; CDR3 protein: CAWKGGRGTGELFF
clone size: once; J gene: TRBJ1-2; V gene: TRBV21-1; D gene: NA; CDR3 DNA: TGTGCCAGCAGCAAAGAGTATGGCACTACCGGGCAGAGGGCGGACTATGGCTACACCTTC; CDR3 protein: CASSKEYGTTGQRADYGYTF
clone size: NA; J gene: TRBJ1-2; V gene: TRBV6-5; D gene: NA; CDR3 DNA: TGTGCCAGCAGCCGGGGGGGGCACGTGGATGGCTACACCTTC; CDR3 protein: CASSRGGHVDGYTF
clone size: NA; J gene: TRBJ2-1; V gene: TRBV5-4; D gene: TRBD2; CDR3 DNA: TGTGCCAGCAGCTTGGCAGGGACTAGCGCCTACAATGAGCAGTTCTTC; CDR3 protein: CASSLAGTSAYNEQFF